Listed here are 16 T cell receptor beta chains from one sample, sequenced in a study of T-cell reconstitution after alpha-beta-depleted transplantation in children. As it was prepared, the TCRbeta library received unique molecular identifiers. TCRdb itself ran the PCR reads through MiXCR, one entry per CDR3 protein. In the table there are over 85,000 distinct CDR3 sequences, about 5.6% of which are singletons. The input for sequencing was PBMCs, mostly from graft donor cells, taken 60 days after TCRalphabeta/CD19-depleted stem cell transplant. The source of these receptors is a female patient aged 2-9 years who had a stem cell transplant for Fanconi anemia, so the T cells may come from the graft donor.

This clonotype was seen at least ten times. DNA for the CDR3: TGCGCCAGCAGCCATGCTATTGTGAGCTCCTATAATTCACCCCTCCACTTT. It translates to CASSHAIVSSYNSPLHF. The chain combines TRBV4-1 with TRBJ1-6; D unresolved. Trimming took off 3 bases at V and 0 bases at J, with 12 bases between the two ends. This CDR3 region has 17 residues. Germline V gives CDR1 MGHRA, CDR2 YSYEKL.

Worth noting for this clonotype: Possible read error: a much larger clone is one base away. This chain uses TRBV20-1 with TRBJ2-2; tentative D call: TRBD1 (6 bases). This CDR3 region has 16 residues. Per the germline V gene, CDR1 is DFQATT and CDR2 is SNEGSKA (reference sequence). The CDR3 coding sequence is TGCTGTGCTAGAGATCCCGTAGGGGGGAACACCGGGGAGCTGTTTTTT. Translated: CCARDPVGGNTGELFF.

Turning to this clonotype: A junction end diverges from the germline sequence, so it may reflect a read error. The CDR3 sequence: CCATGTSGSLYEQYF. As DNA, the CDR3 is TGCTGTGCTACCGGGACTAGCGGGAGTCTCTACGAGCAGTACTTC. V is TRBV20-1 and J is TRBJ2-7, with TRBD2 matching over 14 bases. Germline-derived CDR1 and CDR2 are DFQATT and SNEGSKA (reference sequence). CDR3 length: 15 amino acids.

This clonotype showed up just a few times. The V call is TRBV5-1, the J call TRBJ1-1, with 7 bases matching TRBD1. Germline assignment: CDR1 SGHRS and CDR2 YFSETQ. V lost 0 bases and J lost 6; bases outside the gene matches: 8. The CDR3 sequence is 15 residues long. Here the CDR3 reads CASSLGVGGTAEAFF. CDR3 coding DNA: TGCGCCAGCAGCTTGGGGGTAGGGGGCACGGCTGAAGCTTTCTTT.

This clonotype has more than one count but fewer than ten. V and J are TRBV15 and TRBJ1-4, with TRBD1 identical over 9 bases. V lost 0 bases to trimming and J lost 8 bases; unmatched junction nucleotides: 7. This CDR3 comprises 16 residues. The germline CDR1 and CDR2 sequences are LNHNV and YYDKDF (reference sequence). CDR3 coding DNA: TGTGCCACCAGCAGAGATCTGGGGACAGGGACGGAAAAACTGTTTTTT. This translates into CATSRDLGTGTEKLFF. The variable domain in full, completed from reference TRBV15 and TRBJ1-4, reads DAMVIQNPRYQVTQFGKPVTLSCSQTLNHNVMYWYQQKSSQAPKLLFHYYDKDFNNEADTPDNFQSRRPNTSFCFLDIRSPGLGDTAMYLCATSRDLGTGTEKLFFGSGTQLSVL.

This clonotype was seen repeatedly, ten times or more. This sequence joins TRBV5-1 and TRBJ2-3, with D perhaps TRBD1 or TRBD2 (5 bases each). The CDR3 covers 15 residues. The germline gives CDR1 SGHRS, CDR2 YFSETQ. The V and J ends lost 7 bases and 3 bases respectively, with 18 bases between them. CDR3 region: CASYPLAAGTDTQYF. The CDR3 DNA is TGCGCCAGCTACCCCCTAGCCGCAGGGACAGATACGCAGTATTTT.

The table lists this clonotype with a few counts. The chain joins TRBV21-1 to TRBJ2-7; the table assigns TRBD1, which was not confirmed against the DNA. TRBV21-1 is a pseudogene segment. This CDR3 region has 15 residues. The CDR3 region is CASRKQGGQGDEQYF. Here the CDR3 DNA reads TGTGCCAGCAGGAAACAAGGAGGACAGGGGGACGAGCAGTACTTC.

This clonotype was counted at least ten times. V usage is TRBV7-9 and J usage is TRBJ2-1; the match to TRBD2 covers 11 bases. Trimming removed 5 bases from V and 3 bases from J; junction bases left unmatched: 6. CDR1 is SEHNR, CDR2 FQNEAQ, per germline (reference sequence). The length of the CDR3 is 16 residues. The CDR3 nucleotides are TGTGCCAGCAGCCCGCCCGGGACTAGCGGCTACAATGAGCAGTTCTTC. This sequence encodes CASSPPGTSGYNEQFF.

Ten or more counts support this clonotype. The CDR3 sequence is CASSYSRGRLSYEQYF. CDR3 DNA sequence: TGTGCCAGCAGTTACTCGCGGGGACGGCTCTCCTACGAGCAGTACTTC. The chain has TRBV6-5 and TRBJ2-7, with D possibly matching TRBD2 (6 bases). The ends were cut back, 0 bases at V and 0 bases at J, with 12 bases in the middle. CDR1 is MNHEY, CDR2 SVGAGI, per germline. CDR3 length: 16 residues.

This clonotype turned up a few times. The V gene is TRBV7-2, the J gene TRBJ2-5; tentatively, D is TRBD1 (5 bases). The CDR3 loop spans 13 amino acids. The germline gives CDR1 SGHTA, CDR2 FQGNSA. V was trimmed by 6 bases and J by 1 base, leaving 9 bases between them. The CDR3, as DNA: TGTGCCAGCAGTTGGACAACCCAAGAGACCCAGTACTTC. Protein: CASSWTTQETQYF.

This clonotype showed up many times. The chain employs TRBV7-2 and TRBJ2-2; tentatively, D is TRBD1 or TRBD2 (5 bases each). The CDR3 totals 15 residues. Germline CDR1 is SGHTA and CDR2 is FQGNSA. Between the trimmed V and J ends, which lost 5 bases and 1 base, there was a span of 11 bases. CDR3 sequence: CASSQVGGNTGELFF. CDR3 DNA: TGTGCCAGCAGCCAAGTTGGGGGGAACACCGGGGAGCTGTTTTTT.

This sequence joins TRBV7-8 and TRBJ2-5; TRBD2 might be the D (5 bases). The CDR3 totals 13 residues. The germline V gene encodes CDR1 SGHVS and CDR2 FQNEAQ. V was clipped by 3 bases and J by 6 bases, with 11 bases between them. CDR3 in amino acids: CASSFTGEQTQYF. The CDR3 nucleotides are TGTGCCAGCAGCTTTACCGGGGAACAGACCCAGTACTTC.

This clonotype was recorded at least ten times. The J gene is TRBJ2-7, the V gene TRBV2; 13 positions match TRBD2. Germline V gene data show CDR1 as SNHLY and CDR2 as FYNNEI. There are 15 residues in the CDR3. V shed 2 bases and J 10 bases; nucleotides not matched to a gene: 8. CDR3 sequence reads: CASSERTSGSLFQYF. CDR3 DNA sequence: TGTGCCAGCAGTGAACGGACTAGCGGGAGTCTTTTTCAGTACTTC.

This clonotype came up a few times. This sequence joins TRBV20-1 and TRBJ2-1, with a tentative D call TRBD2 (5 bases). The CDR3 length is 14 residues. Germline V gives CDR1 DFQATT, CDR2 SNEGSKA (reference sequence). Trimming took off 0 bases at V and 4 bases at J, with 10 bases between the two ends. The chain's CDR3 is CSARDYRLYNEQFF. CDR3 coding DNA: TGCAGTGCTAGAGATTATAGACTATACAATGAGCAGTTCTTC.

This clonotype appeared many times. The chain has TRBV7-2 and TRBJ2-7; D is perhaps TRBD1 (6 bases). Trimming removed 0 bases at V and 5 bases at J, with 11 bases between. From germline, CDR1 is SGHTA and CDR2 FQGNSA. This CDR3 contains 14 residues. DNA of the CDR3: TGTGCCAGCAGCTTAGCCCACAGGGTGGACGAGCAGTACTTC. Protein: CASSLAHRVDEQYF. Complete variable domain (other parts from reference TRBV7-2 and TRBJ2-7): GAGVSQSPSNKVTEKGKDVELRCDPISGHTALYWYRQSLGQGLEFLIYFQGNSAPDKSGLPSDRFSAERTGGSVSTLTIQRTQQEDSAVYLCASSLAHRVDEQYFGPGTRLTVT.

This clonotype was detected only a few times. This chain uses TRBV6-4 with TRBJ2-6, with D possibly matching TRBD1 (5 bases). The CDR3 spans 17 residues. The germline gives CDR1 MRHNA, CDR2 SNTAGT. Trimming took off 5 bases at V and 2 bases at J, with 16 bases between the two ends. CDR3: CASSQINQGTGANVLTF. The CDR3, as DNA: TGTGCCAGCAGTCAAATTAATCAGGGTACTGGGGCCAACGTCCTGACTTTC.